Below are 18 T cell receptor beta chains sequenced from a single sample in a study of blood T cell repertoires in COVID-19. Assay used: immunoSEQ multiplex PCR; TCRdb lists only in-frame clones, some missing. The sample contains around 77,000 clones, approximately 85% of which appear only once. The sample consisted of peripheral blood. The receptors here all came from a man older than 75 with acute or convalescent COVID-19.

The chain links TRBV29-1 to TRBJ2-1; 8 nucleotides line up with TRBD1. Germline values: CDR1 SQVTM, CDR2 ANQGSEA. The CDR3 is 12 residues long. Unmatched junction bases numbered 7, after V lost 7 bases and J lost 8 bases. The CDR3 region is CSERTGSHEQFF. The DNA of the CDR3 is TGCAGCGAAAGGACAGGGAGCCATGAGCAGTTCTTC.

This chain connects TRBV18 to TRBJ1-2; 9 positions agree with TRBD1. Trimming cost V 3 bases and J 0 bases; bases outside gene matches: 2. Germline V lookup: CDR1 KGHSH, CDR2 LQKENI. The CDR3 length is 15 residues. CDR3 nucleotide sequence: TGTGCCAGCTCACCGGGACAGGGAGCTAACTATGGCTACACCTTC. This encodes CASSPGQGANYGYTF.

The chain couples TRBV7-3 to TRBJ2-5; possible D gene TRBD1, 6 bases. The ends were cut back, 5 bases at V and 1 base at J, with 11 bases in the middle. Looked up from germline, CDR1 is SGHTA and CDR2 is FQGTGA. The CDR3 has 14 residues. This CDR3 is CASSPDRTQETQYF. CDR3 coding DNA: TGTGCCAGCAGCCCTGACAGGACCCAAGAGACCCAGTACTTC.

The chain links TRBV18 to TRBJ2-1, with 9 positions matching TRBD1. J was trimmed by 5 bases and V by 4 bases; bases with no gene match: 9. This CDR3 spans 16 amino acids. Germline-derived CDR1 and CDR2 are KGHSH and LQKENI. CDR3 sequence: CASSRLTGGGHNEQFF. CDR3 nucleotide sequence: TGTGCCAGCTCACGACTCACAGGGGGCGGCCACAATGAGCAGTTCTTC.

V is TRBV6-5 and J is TRBJ2-3; possibly TRBD1 for D (6 bases). The germline V gene encodes CDR1 MNHEY and CDR2 SVGAGI. The CDR3 covers 16 residues. The germline V and J ends were trimmed by 0 bases and 5 bases, with 15 bases remaining between them. The CDR3 loop reads CASSYSGTNALDTQYF. Here the CDR3 DNA reads TGTGCCAGCAGTTACTCGGGGACAAATGCTTTAGATACGCAGTATTTT.

The J gene is TRBJ2-5, the V gene TRBV5-1; D unresolved. Germline CDR1 SGHRS, CDR2 YFSETQ. This CDR3 is built from 14 residues. Trimming left V 2 bases short and J 1 base short, with 9 bases between. CDR3 residues: CASSFIESQETQYF. CDR3 DNA: TGCGCCAGCAGCTTTATAGAGTCCCAAGAGACCCAGTACTTC.

The chain uses TRBV7-3 and TRBJ2-3; 11 bases are shared with TRBD2. V lost 4 bases, J lost 2 bases, and 2 bases stayed unmatched. Germline CDR1 and CDR2: SGHTA and FQGTGA. The CDR3 is made up of 15 amino acids. CDR3 DNA sequence: TGTGCCAGCAGCTCGACTAGCGGGGACACAGATACGCAGTATTTT. Translating it yields CASSSTSGDTDTQYF.

The chain employs TRBV27 and TRBJ2-7, with 12 bases that match TRBD1. Germline V gene data show CDR1 as MNHEY and CDR2 as SMNVEV (reference sequence). V shed 0 bases, J shed 5 bases, and the junction held 8 bases outside the gene matches. This CDR3 has 17 amino acids. CDR3 in DNA: TGTGCCAGCAGTTTATCTCGGTGGGGGACAGGGGGCCACGAGCAGTACTTC. Amino acids: CASSLSRWGTGGHEQYF.

The chain carries TRBV28 and TRBJ2-7; possible D gene TRBD2, 5 bases. The CDR3 length is 15 residues. Trimming removed 2 bases from V and 2 bases from J, with 13 bases in between. In germline, CDR1 is MDHEN, CDR2 SYDVKM. The CDR3 region is CASSLLRAGPYEQYF. CDR3 nucleotide sequence: TGTGCCAGCAGTTTACTGAGGGCGGGCCCCTACGAGCAGTACTTC.

The gene calls are TRBV5-1 and TRBJ2-3; TRBD1 agrees at 10 bases. Germline V gives CDR1 SGHRS, CDR2 YFSETQ. V shed 4 bases and J 5 bases; nucleotides not matched to a gene: 7. CDR3 size: 15 residues. CDR3 DNA sequence: TGCGCCAGCAGCCAGGGACAGGGGAAGGGAGATACGCAGTATTTT. Translation gives CASSQGQGKGDTQYF.

The rearrangement joins TRBV30 to TRBJ2-5; maybe TRBD1 (7 bases). V was pared by 0 bases and J by 6 bases, with 17 bases between. Looked up from germline, CDR1 is GTSNPN and CDR2 is SVGIG (reference sequence). The CDR3 length is 15 residues. CDR3 loop: CAWSVRGTVGKTQYF. CDR3 bases: TGTGCCTGGAGTGTACGCGGGACAGTCGGGAAGACCCAGTACTTC.

The chain carries TRBV6-5 and TRBJ1-1, with D uncertain. Trimming cost V 0 bases and J 2 bases, with 10 bases left between them. CDR3 size: 15 residues. Per the germline V gene, CDR1 is MNHEY and CDR2 is SVGAGI. The CDR3 DNA reads TGTGCCAGCAGTTACTCGAGTTTAAGAAACACTGAAGCTTTCTTT. Its translation is CASSYSSLRNTEAFF.

V gene TRBV9 combines with J gene TRBJ2-7, with 12 bases matching TRBD2. There are 15 residues in the CDR3. Trimming at V came to 4 bases and at J to 4 bases, leaving 6 bases not matched to a gene. Germline CDR1 is SGDLS and CDR2 is YYNGEE. The CDR3 region is CASSPRLAGEYEQYF. CDR3 in DNA: TGTGCCAGCAGCCCTCGACTAGCGGGGGAATACGAGCAGTACTTC. Looking up the rest from reference TRBV9 and TRBJ2-7 gives the full variable domain: DSGVTQTPKHLITATGQRVTLRCSPRSGDLSVYWYQQSLDQGLQFLIQYYNGEERAKGNILERFSAQQFPDLHSELNLSSLELGDSALYFCASSPRLAGEYEQYFGPGTRLTVT.

This clone appeared a few times. This rearrangement joins TRBV9 to TRBJ1-5, with 8 bases aligning to TRBD1. The V gene end was trimmed by 3 bases and the J gene end by 2 bases; junction bases not matched to a gene: 7. The CDR3 has 16 residues. Germline CDR1 and CDR2: SGDLS and YYNGEE. CDR3 sequence reads: CASSEGPGQGNQPQHF. CDR3 nucleotide sequence: TGTGCCAGCAGCGAGGGACCGGGACAGGGCAATCAGCCCCAGCATTTT.

The chain carries TRBV28 and TRBJ1-1; TRBD1 agrees at 9 bases. Germline V gene data show CDR1 as MDHEN and CDR2 as SYDVKM. The CDR3 length is 15 residues. Unmatched junction bases numbered 6, after V lost 7 bases and J lost 0 bases. For the CDR3, the DNA is TGTGCCAGCACGATAGGGACAGGGATGAACACTGAAGCTTTCTTT. Amino acid sequence: CASTIGTGMNTEAFF.

The rearrangement joins TRBV7-9 to TRBJ2-1, with 10 bases lining up with TRBD2. With 2 bases clipped from V and 2 bases from J, the junction kept 3 bases outside the gene matches. The germline V gene encodes CDR1 SEHNR and CDR2 FQNEAQ (reference sequence). The CDR3 spans 16 residues. The CDR3 reads CASSLLAGDPYNEQFF. The CDR3 coding sequence is TGTGCCAGCAGCTTACTAGCGGGAGACCCCTACAATGAGCAGTTCTTC.

This sequence joins TRBV7-9 and TRBJ2-7, with a tentative D call TRBD1 (6 bases). The CDR3 loop spans 14 amino acids. Germline V CDR1 and CDR2: SEHNR, FQNEAQ (reference sequence). Trimming took off 6 bases at V and 3 bases at J, with 15 bases between the two ends. The CDR3 coding sequence is TGTGCCAGCAGTTTCAGAGGACAGTACTACGAGCAGTACTTC. This encodes CASSFRGQYYEQYF.

The CDR3 here is CASSFLTSGNYNEQFF. Here the CDR3 DNA reads TGTGCCAGCAGCTTTTTAACTAGCGGCAATTACAATGAGCAGTTCTTC. This chain links TRBV11-2 with TRBJ2-1; 8 bases map to TRBD2. J was trimmed by 4 bases and V by 3 bases; bases with no gene match: 8. There are 16 residues in the CDR3. From germline, CDR1 is SGHAT and CDR2 FQNNGV.